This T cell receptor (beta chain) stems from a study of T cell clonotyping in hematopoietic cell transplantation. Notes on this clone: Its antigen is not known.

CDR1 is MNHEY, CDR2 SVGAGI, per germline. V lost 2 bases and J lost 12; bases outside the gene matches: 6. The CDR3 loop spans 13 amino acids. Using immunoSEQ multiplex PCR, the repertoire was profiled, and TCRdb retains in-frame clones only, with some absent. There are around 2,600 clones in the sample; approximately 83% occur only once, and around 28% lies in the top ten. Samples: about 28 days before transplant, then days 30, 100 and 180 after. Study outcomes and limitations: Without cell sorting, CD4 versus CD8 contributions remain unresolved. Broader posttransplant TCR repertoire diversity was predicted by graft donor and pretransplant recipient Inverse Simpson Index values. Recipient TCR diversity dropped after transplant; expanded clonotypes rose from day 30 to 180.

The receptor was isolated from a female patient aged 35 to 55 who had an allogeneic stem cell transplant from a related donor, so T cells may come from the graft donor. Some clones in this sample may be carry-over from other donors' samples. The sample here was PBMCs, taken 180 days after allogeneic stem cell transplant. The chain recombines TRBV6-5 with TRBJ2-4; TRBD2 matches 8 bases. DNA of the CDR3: TGTGCCAGCAGTTACCTGGCGGGAGGTGATCAGTACTTC. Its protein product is CASSYLAGGDQYF.